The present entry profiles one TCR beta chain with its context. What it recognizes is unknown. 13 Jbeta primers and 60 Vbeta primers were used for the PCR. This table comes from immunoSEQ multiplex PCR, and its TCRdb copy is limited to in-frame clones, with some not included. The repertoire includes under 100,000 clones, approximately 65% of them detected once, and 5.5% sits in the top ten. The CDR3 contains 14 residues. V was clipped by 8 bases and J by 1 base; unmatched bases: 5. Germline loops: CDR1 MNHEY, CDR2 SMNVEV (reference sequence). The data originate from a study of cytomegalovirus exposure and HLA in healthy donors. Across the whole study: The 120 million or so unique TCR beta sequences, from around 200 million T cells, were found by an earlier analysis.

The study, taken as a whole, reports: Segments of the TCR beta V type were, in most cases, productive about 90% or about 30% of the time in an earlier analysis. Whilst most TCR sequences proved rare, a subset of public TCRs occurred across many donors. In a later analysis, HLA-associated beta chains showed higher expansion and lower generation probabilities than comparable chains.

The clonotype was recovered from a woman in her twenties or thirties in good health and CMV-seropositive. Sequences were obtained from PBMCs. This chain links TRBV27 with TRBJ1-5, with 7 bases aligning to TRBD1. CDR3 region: CASGNRGSNQPQHF. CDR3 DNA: TGTGCCAGCGGGAACAGGGGAAGCAATCAGCCCCAGCATTTT.